A single sample gave rise to the 19 T cell receptor beta chains below, sequenced in a study of T cells after yellow fever vaccination. Via MiXCR, TCRdb re-called the 5' RACE reads, giving one row per CDR3 protein. The sample lists almost 30,000 distinct CDR3 sequences, approximately 6% occurring once. The sample consisted of PBMCs, either bulk or a sorted T-cell subset (CD4+, CD8+, memory, or dextramer-sorted; not recorded which), taken on the day of the yellow fever booster vaccination. Every receptor here comes from a man under 40 who received the YFV17D yellow fever vaccine.

This clonotype showed up many times. The V call is TRBV3-1, the J call TRBJ1-2, with TRBD1 as a possible D gene (5 bases). Per germline, CDR1 LGHDT and CDR2 YNNKEL (reference sequence). The CDR3 runs 13 residues. V lost 8 bases and J lost 8, with 18 bases in between. The CDR3 DNA sequence: TGTGCCAGCTCACCGCTGAAGGGGCAGGGCTACACCTTC. This translates into CASSPLKGQGYTF.

This clonotype was found many times. Here the CDR3 DNA reads TGTGCCAGCAGCCTCATCCTAACTCAGACAGGTCTTCGCGAGCAGTACTTC. Translating gives CASSLILTQTGLREQYF. V is TRBV5-4 and J is TRBJ2-7; possible D gene TRBD1, 6 bases. The germline gives CDR1 SGHNT, CDR2 YYREEE (reference sequence). With 4 bases removed from V and 6 bases from J, the gap between germline ends came to 26 bases. This CDR3 region has 17 residues.

This clonotype was detected ten times or more. This chain connects TRBV21-1 to TRBJ2-7; the table's D call, TRBD1, was not checked against the DNA. TRBV21-1 is annotated as a pseudogene. The CDR3 contains 12 residues. The DNA for the CDR3 is TGTGCCAGCTTTCCCCAGGGATACGAGCAGTACTTC. Translated: CASFPQGYEQYF.

This clonotype occurred many times. The chain couples TRBV5-1 to TRBJ1-3; D unclear. Trimming cost V 5 bases and J 4 bases, with 7 bases left between them. The CDR3 sequence is 12 residues long. CDR1 and CDR2 from the germline V gene are SGHRS and YFSETQ. CDR3 residues: CASSGAGNTIYF. In nucleotides, the CDR3 is TGCGCCAGCAGTGGCGCCGGAAACACCATATATTTT.

This clonotype showed up many times. The chain uses TRBV6-1 and TRBJ2-3; D might be TRBD2 (6 bases). The ends were cut back, 5 bases at V and 2 bases at J, with 11 bases in the middle. The CDR3 extends over 14 amino acids. Germline lookup yields CDR1 MNHNS and CDR2 SASEGT. The CDR3 bases are TGTGCCAGCAGTATGGGACTGCTCACAGATACGCAGTATTTT. Protein: CASSMGLLTDTQYF.

CDR3 nucleotides: TGTGCCATCACAGGGGGTACCTACAATGAGCAGTTCTTC. Translated, it gives CAITGGTYNEQFF. The rearrangement links TRBV10-3 to TRBJ2-1; the match to TRBD1 covers 7 bases. The CDR3 sequence is 13 residues long. Germline CDR1 and CDR2: ENHRY and SYGVKD. J was trimmed by 2 bases and V by 7 bases; bases with no gene match: 2.

Ten or more counts support this clonotype. The rearrangement links TRBV11-2 to TRBJ2-1; 10 positions match TRBD2. V gave up 8 bases and J gave up 8 bases; unmatched junction bases: 6. This CDR3 region has 13 residues. In germline, CDR1 is SGHAT, CDR2 FQNNGV. The CDR3 DNA is TGTGCCAGCCTCCCTAGCGGGAGCGATGAGCAGTTCTTC. It is translated as CASLPSGSDEQFF.

This clonotype was picked up many times. The J gene is TRBJ2-2, the V gene TRBV25-1; 7 bases align to TRBD2. After removal of 6 bases from V and 5 bases from J, the junction contained 15 bases not matched to a gene. Germline V gives CDR1 MGHDK, CDR2 SYGVNS. The CDR3 consists of 17 residues. The CDR3 protein is CASRRGAGSSLTGELFF. The CDR3 DNA sequence: TGTGCCAGCAGGAGGGGAGCGGGATCTAGTTTGACCGGGGAGCTGTTTTTT.

This clonotype has at least ten counts. The rearrangement joins TRBV24-1 to TRBJ2-5; possible D gene TRBD2, 6 bases. Germline loops: CDR1 KGHDR, CDR2 SFDVKD. The CDR3 extends over 14 amino acids. Deletions cut 7 bases from V and 1 base from J, with 12 bases between. The CDR3 region has the DNA TGTGCCACCAGCCGTGGGGGGAGCCAAGAGACCCAGTACTTC. Translating gives CATSRGGSQETQYF.

This clonotype appeared many times. This chain links TRBV5-6 with TRBJ2-3; D uncertain. Between the trimmed V and J ends, which lost 3 bases and 1 base, there was a span of 15 bases. Germline assignment: CDR1 SGHDT and CDR2 YYEEEE. The CDR3 has 16 amino acids. The CDR3 DNA follows: TGTGCCAGCAGCTGGAGTGGTCCTTGGGGCACAGATACGCAGTATTTT. Translating gives CASSWSGPWGTDTQYF.

V gene TRBV18 combines with J gene TRBJ1-1, with no clear D. Germline assignment: CDR1 KGHSH and CDR2 LQKENI. Trimming removed 3 bases at V and 0 bases at J, with 5 bases between. The CDR3 runs to 13 residues. The chain's CDR3 is CASSPLLNTEAFF. CDR3 nucleotides: TGTGCCAGCTCACCTCTCTTGAACACTGAAGCTTTCTTT.

At least ten counts were recorded for this clonotype. This chain uses TRBV20-1 with TRBJ2-5; possible D gene TRBD1, 6 bases. Per germline, CDR1 DFQATT and CDR2 SNEGSKA (reference sequence). CDR3 length equals 12 residues. V shed 3 bases and J shed 4 bases, with 9 bases lying between them. The CDR3 region has the DNA TGCAGTGCTAGTTGGGGGCCAGAGACCCAGTACTTC. Translated, it gives CSASWGPETQYF.

The chain carries TRBV23-1 and TRBJ2-1; D unresolved. TRBV23-1 falls under the ORF class, with uncertain function. This CDR3 comprises 16 residues. V was trimmed by 4 bases and J by 8 bases, leaving 21 bases between them. The CDR3 nucleotides are TGCGCCAGCAGTCCCTCCTCAACCTCTTCCAGCGATGAGCAGTTCTTC. Its translation: CASSPSSTSSSDEQFF.

This clonotype has a count of ten or more. This rearrangement joins TRBV6-1 to TRBJ2-6; D is undetermined. CDR1 is MNHNS and CDR2 is SASEGT in the germline V gene. The CDR3 is 16 residues long. Deletions cut 3 bases from V and 0 bases from J, with 9 bases between. The DNA for the CDR3 is TGTGCCAGCAGTGAGACGTGGGGCTCTGGGGCCAACGTCCTGACTTTC. Protein product: CASSETWGSGANVLTF.

This sequence joins TRBV29-1 and TRBJ1-1, with 10 positions matching TRBD1. Germline assignment: CDR1 SQVTM and CDR2 ANQGSEA. V lost 3 bases and J lost 9; bases outside the gene matches: 13. The CDR3 extends over 15 amino acids. CDR3 loop: CSVEVGQGPWEKAFF. In DNA form, the CDR3 reads TGCAGCGTTGAGGTGGGACAGGGGCCTTGGGAGAAAGCTTTCTTT.

This clonotype was observed a few times. CDR3 DNA sequence: TGTGCCAGCAGCCCTAGTGGCATCTATGGCTACACCTTC. This translates into CASSPSGIYGYTF. This chain joins TRBV11-2 and TRBJ1-2; D is ambiguous. With 5 bases removed from V and 4 bases from J, the gap between germline ends came to 11 bases. The CDR3 covers 13 residues. Germline V lookup: CDR1 SGHAT, CDR2 FQNNGV. Filled out from reference TRBV11-2 and TRBJ1-2, the complete variable domain reads EAGVAQSPRYKIIEKRQSVAFWCNPISGHATLYWYQQILGQGPKLLIQFQNNGVVDDSQLPKDRFSAERLKGVDSTLKIQPAKLEDSAVYLCASSPSGIYGYTFGSGTRLTVV.

The sample holds many counts of this clonotype. The rearrangement joins TRBV12-3 or TRBV12-4 to TRBJ1-4; D is uncertain. The CDR3 has 14 amino acids. Between the trimmed V and J ends, which lost 7 bases and 5 bases, there was a span of 14 bases. The chain's CDR3 is CASNRGSPNEKLFF. The DNA for the CDR3 is TGTGCCAGCAATCGAGGCTCACCAAATGAAAAACTGTTTTTT.

This clonotype has ten or more counts. The gene calls are TRBV25-1 and TRBJ2-3; possible D gene TRBD2, 5 bases. The length of the CDR3 is 14 residues. CDR1 MGHDK and CDR2 SYGVNS come from the germline V gene. The V end was cut by 3 bases, the J end by 0 bases, with 7 bases between. The CDR3 DNA follows: TGTGCCAGCAGTGAGAGGGTTAGCACAGATACGCAGTATTTT. Translating gives CASSERVSTDTQYF.

The V call is TRBV12-3 or TRBV12-4, the J call TRBJ1-5; D possibly corresponds to TRBD1 (5 bases). This CDR3 is built from 13 residues. Trimming cost V 10 bases and J 6 bases, with 16 bases left between them. This CDR3 reads CATSQGGGQPQHF. The CDR3 DNA sequence: TGTGCCACCTCCCAGGGTGGGGGTCAGCCCCAGCATTTT.